Listed below are T cell receptor beta chains from one sample, sequenced in a study of identical twins. One entry per CDR3 protein, called by TCRdb with MiXCR from the 5' RACE reads. The sample records hundreds of thousands of distinct CDR3 sequences, roughly 18% being singletons. This sample also appeared in a second study, on T cells expressing NK-cell markers.

Material for sequencing was PBMCs. These receptors were obtained from a woman aged 18-29 years in good health. Each CDR3 is given with its conserved first and last residue. D genes are given only for firm matches. The listing skips clone size in some rows; elsewhere it reads once, few, many or a size class.

clone size	D gene	V gene	J gene	CDR3 DNA	CDR3 protein
.	TRBD2	TRBV6-5	TRBJ2-1	TGTGCCAGCAGTTACGGAAGCGGGGTCATTTACAATGAGCAGTTCTTC	CASSYGSGVIYNEQFF
few	TRBD1	TRBV6-1	TRBJ1-4	TGTGCCAGCAGTACGACAGGGGGCTATGAAAAACTGTTTTTT	CASSTTGGYEKLFF
few	TRBD1	TRBV6-5	TRBJ2-6	TGTGCCAGCAGTTATCACACAGGGGTAGGGGCCAACGTCCTGACTTTC	CASSYHTGVGANVLTF
.	.	TRBV9	TRBJ2-3	TGTGCCAGCAGCATGACAGGTCCTAGCACAGATACGCAGTATTTT	CASSMTGPSTDTQYF
few	.	TRBV3-1	TRBJ1-1	TGTGCCAGCAGCCGGAGTGAAGGGGACACTGAAGCTTTCTTT	CASSRSEGDTEAFF
.	.	TRBV15	TRBJ2-1	TGTGCCACCAGCAGAGGCGGCGGCGGTGGTTCCTACAATGAGCAGTTCTTC	CATSRGGGGGSYNEQFF
.	.	TRBV19	TRBJ2-2	TGTGCCAGTAGTATCCCGTACGGGGAGCTGTTTTTT	CASSIPYGELFF
.	TRBD1	TRBV7-2	TRBJ2-7	TGTGCCAGCAGCTTAGGTCCCCGACAGGGGGGGTACGAGCAGTACTTC	CASSLGPRQGGYEQYF
.	.	TRBV20-1	TRBJ1-2	TGCAGTGCTAAATGGGACGATTACTATGGCTACACCTTC	CSAKWDDYYGYTF
many	.	TRBV10-3	TRBJ2-5	TGTGCCACCTCCCGATACGGGGTCCAAGAGACCCAGTACTTC	CATSRYGVQETQYF
.	.	TRBV7-9	TRBJ2-5	TGTGCCAGCAGCAGGGACATACAAGAGACCCAGTACTTC	CASSRDIQETQYF
few	.	TRBV20-1	TRBJ1-1	TGCAGTGCTAGTCACGCCCGGAACACTGAAGCTTTCTTT	CSASHARNTEAFF
.	.	TRBV5-1	TRBJ2-2	TGCGCCAGCAGCGCGACTAGGAACGCGAACACCGGGGAGCTGTTTTTT	CASSATRNANTGELFF
few	.	TRBV12-3/TRBV12-4	TRBJ1-1	TGTGCCAGCAGTTTCGGGGGTATTGAGGCTTTCTTT	CASSFGGIEAFF
.	.	TRBV20-1	TRBJ2-1	TGCTGTGCTAGATCCATGGTCCAATCGGCCCTTTTCGATGAGCAGTTCTTC	CCARSMVQSALFDEQFF
.	TRBD2	TRBV5-1	TRBJ2-1	TGCGCCAGCAGCTCCGGACTAGCGGTCCCCTACAATGAGCAGTTCTTC	CASSSGLAVPYNEQFF
.	TRBD2	TRBV9	TRBJ2-1	TGTGCCAGCAGCGTGGCGGGAGGGCCTGTAAATGAGCAGTTCTTC	CASSVAGGPVNEQFF
few	.	TRBV6-1	TRBJ2-3	TGTGCCAGCACCCCCGGGGCGGCTAGCACAGATACGCAGTATTTT	CASTPGAASTDTQYF
.	.	TRBV6-5	TRBJ2-6	TGTGCCAGCAGTTACTCGGGGGTCCCTGGGGCCAACGTCCTGACTTTC	CASSYSGVPGANVLTF
.	.	TRBV10-3	TRBJ2-7	TGTGCCATCAGTGACCGCTACGAGCAGTACTTC	CAISDRYEQYF
.	.	TRBV12-3/TRBV12-4	TRBJ2-5	TGTGCCAGCAGTTTCGGACGGTTACAAGAGACCCAGTACTTC	CASSFGRLQETQYF
.	.	TRBV4-3	TRBJ1-1	TGCGCCAGCAGCCATCAGAGAGAGAACACTGAAGCTTTCTTT	CASSHQRENTEAFF